This entry lists 18 T cell receptor beta chains sequenced from one sample in a study of blood T cells in healthy people across ages. The second PCR ran roughly 7 to 12 cycles with a sample-barcoded 5' primer and J-beta primers. Each CDR3 protein is one row after TCRdb ran MiXCR on the 5' RACE reads. The sample yields fewer than 700,000 distinct CDR3 sequences, 35% to 50% seen once. The sample taken for sequencing was blood. Receptor source: a man of 80 years or more in good health.

The chain links TRBV7-2 to TRBJ1-5; weak D call: TRBD1 (6 bases). The CDR3 extends over 15 amino acids. In germline, CDR1 is SGHTA, CDR2 FQGNSA. V lost 2 bases to trimming and J lost 6 bases, with 14 bases between them. The CDR3 DNA reads TGTGCCAGCAGCTTAATCTCAGGGGCCGGTCAGCCCCAGCATTTT. Translation gives CASSLISGAGQPQHF. The variable domain in full, with the rest retrieved from reference TRBV7-2 and TRBJ1-5, is GAGVSQSPSNKVTEKGKDVELRCDPISGHTALYWYRQSLGQGLEFLIYFQGNSAPDKSGLPSDRFSAERTGGSVSTLTIQRTQQEDSAVYLCASSLISGAGQPQHFGDGTRLSIL.

This clonotype was seen repeatedly, ten times or more. The chain has TRBV6-5 and TRBJ1-2, with D perhaps matching TRBD1 (5 bases). From germline, CDR1 is MNHEY and CDR2 SVGAGI. The CDR3 is 13 amino acids. The V end was cut by 6 bases, the J end by 1 base, with 9 bases between. The CDR3 DNA follows: TGTGCCAGCAGGGGGACCGATAACTATGGCTACACCTTC. Encoded protein: CASRGTDNYGYTF.

The chain is built from TRBV7-2 and TRBJ1-1; unclear D gene. CDR3 length equals 15 residues. The germline V and J ends were trimmed by 1 base and 0 bases, with 9 bases remaining between them. Germline V gene lookup returns CDR1 SGHTA and CDR2 FQGNSA. The CDR3 loop reads CASSLEAGVNTEAFF. The CDR3 DNA sequence: TGTGCCAGCAGCTTAGAGGCGGGAGTGAACACTGAAGCTTTCTTT.

This chain links TRBV9 with TRBJ2-7, with D perhaps given as TRBD1 or TRBD2 (5 bases each). The J call is in doubt because the DNA end fits TRBJ2-5 better. The germline gives CDR1 SGDLS, CDR2 YYNGEE. CDR3 length: 15 residues. The CDR3: CASSVSGSGRETQYF. The CDR3 region has the DNA TGTGCCAGCAGCGTATCAGGGAGTGGGCGAGAGACCCAGTACTTC.

J is TRBJ1-5 and V is TRBV20-1; D is perhaps TRBD1 (5 bases). Germline V gives CDR1 DFQATT, CDR2 SNEGSKA (reference sequence). V lost 3 bases and J lost 2, with 20 bases in between. CDR3 length: 17 residues. The CDR3 DNA reads TGCAGTGCTAGGGCCGACACGGGGGGTTCAGGCAATCAGCCCCAGCATTTT. It is translated as CSARADTGGSGNQPQHF.

The chain combines TRBV5-4 with TRBJ2-5; D is unclear. Per germline, CDR1 SGHNT and CDR2 YYREEE (reference sequence). This CDR3 comprises 14 residues. Between the trimmed V and J ends, which lost 1 base and 2 bases, there was a span of 9 bases. Written as DNA, the CDR3 is TGTGCCAGCAGCTTGTCGGCCAGACAAGAGACCCAGTACTTC. This sequence encodes CASSLSARQETQYF.

The chain couples TRBV28 to TRBJ2-2; no clear D. Germline CDR1 reads MDHEN; CDR2 reads SYDVKM. The CDR3 is 14 amino acids. V was clipped by 2 bases and J by 1 base, with 5 bases between them. The CDR3 DNA follows: TGTGCCAGCAGTTTAGATCAGAACACCGGGGAGCTGTTTTTT. Translation: CASSLDQNTGELFF.

The chain carries TRBV6-6 and TRBJ2-3; D perhaps matches TRBD2 (6 bases). There are 13 residues in the CDR3. Trimming took 8 bases from V and 4 from J, leaving 13 bases between them. In germline, CDR1 is MNHNY, CDR2 SVGAGI (reference sequence). Here the CDR3 reads CASVWRDADTQYF. In DNA form, the CDR3 reads TGTGCCAGCGTTTGGCGGGACGCAGATACGCAGTATTTT.

This chain joins TRBV7-2 and TRBJ2-1, with D tentatively TRBD1 or TRBD2 (6 bases each). The CDR3 is 17 amino acids. Germline lookup yields CDR1 SGHTA and CDR2 FQGNSA. Trimming shortened V by 4 bases and J by 4 bases, and 20 bases separated the two germline ends. The CDR3 is CASSSQSGGPPYNEQFF. CDR3 coding DNA: TGTGCCAGCAGCTCACAGTCCGGGGGCCCCCCTTACAATGAGCAGTTCTTC.

The DNA of the CDR3 is TGCAGTGCTACGAAGCGGGCGAGGACAGATACGCAGTATTTT. Translation gives CSATKRARTDTQYF. The rearrangement uses TRBV20-1 and TRBJ2-3, with D perhaps matching TRBD2 (6 bases). Germline V CDR1 and CDR2: DFQATT, SNEGSKA (reference sequence). The V end lost 4 bases, the J end lost 3 bases, and 14 bases lay between the germline ends. CDR3 length equals 14 residues.

This sequence joins TRBV7-9 and TRBJ2-3, with 9 nucleotides matching TRBD1. The trim removed 5 bases at V and 0 bases at J, leaving 3 bases unmatched. CDR1 and CDR2 (germline): SEHNR, FQNEAQ (reference sequence). The CDR3 is 15 residues long. As DNA, the CDR3 is TGTGCCAGCAGCGGGACAGGGTACAGCACAGATACGCAGTATTTT. Translation gives CASSGTGYSTDTQYF.

In its sample, this clonotype was seen a few times. The chain employs TRBV7-9 and TRBJ2-6; D is perhaps TRBD2 (5 bases). Trimming shortened V by 5 bases and J by 7 bases, and 9 bases separated the two germline ends. CDR1 and CDR2 from the germline V gene are SEHNR and FQNEAQ (reference sequence). The CDR3 consists of 13 residues. CDR3 loop: CASSTRGANVLTF. The DNA for the CDR3 is TGTGCCAGCAGCACCCGGGGTGCCAACGTCCTGACTTTC.

Worth noting for this clonotype: A much larger clone differs from this one at a single base, so this may be a read error. This sequence joins TRBV7-2 and TRBJ1-6, with 7 nucleotides matching TRBD1. Germline CDR1 SGHTA, CDR2 FQGNSA. This CDR3 has 16 residues. The CDR3 DNA sequence: TGTGTCAGCAGCTTCACGCCGGGACAGTATAATTCACCCCTCCACTTT. Encoded protein: CVSSFTPGQYNSPLHF.

This clonotype was recorded at least ten times. This sequence joins TRBV15 and TRBJ2-3; 8 bases are a match to TRBD1. In germline, CDR1 is LNHNV, CDR2 YYDKDF (reference sequence). The CDR3 runs to 16 residues. J gave up 0 bases and V 2 bases, and 4 bases lay outside the gene matches. CDR3: CATSRKTGASTDTQYF. CDR3 DNA sequence: TGTGCCACCAGCAGAAAGACAGGGGCTAGCACAGATACGCAGTATTTT.

The V call is TRBV27, the J call TRBJ2-6; possible D gene TRBD1, 5 bases. Germline V gene data show CDR1 as MNHEY and CDR2 as SMNVEV (reference sequence). Trimming left V 1 base short and J 4 bases short, with 8 bases between. The CDR3 sequence is 15 residues long. DNA of the CDR3: TGTGCCAGCAGTTTATGGTCAGGGGGGGCCAACGTCCTGACTTTC. Its translation: CASSLWSGGANVLTF.

The table lists this clonotype with a few counts. The V call is TRBV27, the J call TRBJ2-3; D is perhaps TRBD2 (6 bases). This CDR3 region has 16 residues. V was trimmed by 6 bases and J by 3 bases, leaving 19 bases between them. CDR1 and CDR2 (germline): MNHEY, SMNVEV (reference sequence). DNA for the CDR3: TGTGCCAGCAGGACCTATAGCGGAGTACAAACAGATACGCAGTATTTT. This translates into CASRTYSGVQTDTQYF.

This clonotype has more than one count but fewer than ten. This chain links TRBV6-2 or TRBV6-3 with TRBJ1-5; D perhaps matches TRBD1 (5 bases). Per the germline V gene, CDR1 is MNHEY and CDR2 is SVGEGT. CDR3 size: 14 residues. Trimming cost V 10 bases and J 0 bases, with 13 bases left between them. The CDR3 nucleotides read TGTGCCACCCTGAGGGGTCATAGCAATCAGCCCCAGCATTTT. Its translation is CATLRGHSNQPQHF.

The table lists this clonotype with a few counts. The chain uses TRBV3-1 and TRBJ2-1, with D hard to call. CDR1 and CDR2 from the germline V gene are LGHDT and YNNKEL (reference sequence). The V end lost 0 bases, the J end lost 11 bases, and 11 bases lay between the germline ends. This CDR3 is 13 amino acids long. CDR3 coding DNA: TGTGCCAGCAGCCAAGATATCGGGCAGAAGCAGTTCTTC. Translated, it gives CASSQDIGQKQFF.